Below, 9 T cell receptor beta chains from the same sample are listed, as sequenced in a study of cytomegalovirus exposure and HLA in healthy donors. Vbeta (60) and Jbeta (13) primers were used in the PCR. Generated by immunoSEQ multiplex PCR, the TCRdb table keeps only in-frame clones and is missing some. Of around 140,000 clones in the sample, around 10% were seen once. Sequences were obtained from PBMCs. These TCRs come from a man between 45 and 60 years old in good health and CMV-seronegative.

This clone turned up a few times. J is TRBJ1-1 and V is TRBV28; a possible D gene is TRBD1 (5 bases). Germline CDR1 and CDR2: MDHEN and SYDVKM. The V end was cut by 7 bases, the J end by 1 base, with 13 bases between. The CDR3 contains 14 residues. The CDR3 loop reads CASKTRGWNTEAFF. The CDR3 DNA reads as TGTGCCAGCAAAACAAGGGGCTGGAACACTGAAGCTTTCTTT.

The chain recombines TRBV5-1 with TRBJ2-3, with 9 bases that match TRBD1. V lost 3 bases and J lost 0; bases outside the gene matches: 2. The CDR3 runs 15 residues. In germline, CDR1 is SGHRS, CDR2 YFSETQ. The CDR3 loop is CASSSGQGSTDTQYF. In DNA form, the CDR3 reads TGCGCCAGCAGCTCCGGACAGGGGAGCACAGATACGCAGTATTTT.

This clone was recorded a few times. CDR3 DNA: TGTGCCATCAGTGAAGGACAGGGCCTTAAGGTCTACGAGCAGTACTTC. Translation: CAISEGQGLKVYEQYF. The rearrangement joins TRBV10-3 to TRBJ2-5; 8 bases align to TRBD1. The J call may be incorrect, as the DNA end agrees better with TRBJ2-7. The CDR3 has 16 amino acids. Germline CDR1 ENHRY, CDR2 SYGVKD.

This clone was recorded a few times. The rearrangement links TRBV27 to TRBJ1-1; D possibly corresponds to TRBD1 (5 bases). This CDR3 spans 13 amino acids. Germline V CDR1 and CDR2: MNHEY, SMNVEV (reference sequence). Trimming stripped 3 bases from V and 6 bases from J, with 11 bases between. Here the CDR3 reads CASSLGGGAEAFF. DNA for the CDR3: TGTGCCAGCAGTTTGGGGGGTGGCGCTGAAGCTTTCTTT.

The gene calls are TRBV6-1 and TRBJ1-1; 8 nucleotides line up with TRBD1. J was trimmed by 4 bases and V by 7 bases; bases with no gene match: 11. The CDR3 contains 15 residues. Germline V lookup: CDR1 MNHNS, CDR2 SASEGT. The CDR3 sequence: CASTRQGPISTEAFF. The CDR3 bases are TGTGCCAGCACCCGACAGGGGCCCATTAGCACTGAAGCTTTCTTT.

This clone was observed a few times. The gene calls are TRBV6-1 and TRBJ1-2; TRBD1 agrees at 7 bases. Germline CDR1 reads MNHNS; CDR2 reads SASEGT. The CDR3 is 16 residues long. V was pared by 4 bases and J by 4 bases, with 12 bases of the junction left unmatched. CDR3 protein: CASSGPTGKEFYGYTF. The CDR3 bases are TGTGCCAGCAGTGGGCCGACAGGGAAAGAATTCTATGGCTACACCTTC.

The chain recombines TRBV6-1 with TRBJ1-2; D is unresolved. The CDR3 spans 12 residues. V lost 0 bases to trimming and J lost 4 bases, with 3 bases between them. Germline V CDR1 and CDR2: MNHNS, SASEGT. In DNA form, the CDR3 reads TGTGCCAGCAGTGAAGCCTTCTATGGCTACACCTTC. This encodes CASSEAFYGYTF.

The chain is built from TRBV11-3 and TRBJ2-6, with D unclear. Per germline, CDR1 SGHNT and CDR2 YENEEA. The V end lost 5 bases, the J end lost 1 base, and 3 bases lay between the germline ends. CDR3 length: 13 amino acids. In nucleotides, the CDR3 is TGTGCCAGCAGCCTATCTGGGGCCAACGTCCTGACTTTC. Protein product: CASSLSGANVLTF.

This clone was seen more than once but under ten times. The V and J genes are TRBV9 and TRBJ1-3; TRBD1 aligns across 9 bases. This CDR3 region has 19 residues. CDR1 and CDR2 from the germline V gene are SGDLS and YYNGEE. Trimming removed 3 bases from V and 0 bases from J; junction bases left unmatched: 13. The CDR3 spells CASSEGQGSTFGSGNTIYF. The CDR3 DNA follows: TGTGCCAGCAGCGAGGGACAGGGCTCAACATTCGGCTCTGGAAACACCATATATTTT. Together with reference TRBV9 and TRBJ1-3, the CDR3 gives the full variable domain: DSGVTQTPKHLITATGQRVTLRCSPRSGDLSVYWYQQSLDQGLQFLIQYYNGEERAKGNILERFSAQQFPDLHSELNLSSLELGDSALYFCASSEGQGSTFGSGNTIYFGEGSWLTVV.